These 13 T cell receptor beta chains share one sample of origin, sequenced in a study of blood T cell repertoires in COVID-19. Assay: immunoSEQ multiplex PCR; the TCRdb copy retains only in-frame clones and omits some. The sample yields about 170,000 clones, around four fifths seen once. Specimen: peripheral blood. These receptors all come from a woman older than 75 with COVID-19, enrolled during active disease.

This clone has a single count. This chain joins TRBV3-1 (or the pseudogene TRBV3-2) and TRBJ2-5; 7 bases map to TRBD2. The junction had 13 bases not matched to a gene; V was cut back by 0 bases and J by 9 bases. This CDR3 is built from 16 residues. Germline CDR1 LGHDT, CDR2 YNNKEL (reference sequence). CDR3 coding DNA: TGTGCCAGCAGCCAAGAGGAGAGCGGTGTGGGGGGGGCCCAGTACTTC. Encoded protein: CASSQEESGVGGAQYF.

The genes are TRBV19 and TRBJ1-1; D unresolved. V shed 4 bases and J shed 3 bases, with 6 bases lying between them. The length of the CDR3 is 12 residues. In germline, CDR1 is LNHDA, CDR2 SQIVND (reference sequence). The CDR3 is CASSTGYTEAFF. Written as DNA, the CDR3 is TGTGCCAGTAGTACCGGGTACACTGAAGCTTTCTTT.

The chain couples TRBV5-1 to TRBJ2-4; possible D gene TRBD2, 5 bases. Trimming removed 0 bases from V and 0 bases from J, with 13 bases in between. The germline CDR1 and CDR2 sequences are SGHRS and YFSETQ. This CDR3 comprises 17 residues. DNA of the CDR3: TGCGCCAGCAGCTTGGGGCGGGCAGAACTAGCCAAAAACATTCAGTACTTC. This encodes CASSLGRAELAKNIQYF.

V is TRBV6-5 and J is TRBJ2-1; 9 bases are a match to TRBD1. The length of the CDR3 is 15 residues. Germline V lookup: CDR1 MNHEY, CDR2 SVGAGI. With V trimmed by 5 bases and J by 7 bases, 9 bases remained unmatched. CDR3: CASSTDGTGWNEQFF. The CDR3 DNA is TGTGCCAGCAGTACAGACGGGACAGGGTGGAATGAGCAGTTCTTC.

This chain links TRBV7-9 with TRBJ1-6; tentatively, D is TRBD1 (5 bases). Trimming shortened V by 5 bases and J by 3 bases, and 11 bases separated the two germline ends. Germline V gene lookup returns CDR1 SEHNR and CDR2 FQNEAQ (reference sequence). The CDR3 runs to 15 residues. CDR3 nucleotides: TGTGCCAGCAGCCCCAGGGAGGTCTATAATTCACCCCTCCACTTT. This sequence encodes CASSPREVYNSPLHF.

The sample holds a few counts of this clone. The chain has TRBV19 and TRBJ2-3, with D unclear. The length of the CDR3 is 12 residues. Germline CDR1 is LNHDA and CDR2 is SQIVND (reference sequence). The V gene lost 5 bases and the J gene lost 8 bases, with 11 bases spanning the gap. CDR3: CASSGPRSTQYF. In DNA, the CDR3 is TGTGCCAGTAGTGGTCCTAGAAGTACGCAGTATTTT.

The chain recombines TRBV24-1 with TRBJ2-1; D possibly corresponds to TRBD2 (6 bases). Trimming took off 3 bases at V and 9 bases at J, with 17 bases between the two ends. Germline CDR1 KGHDR, CDR2 SFDVKD. The CDR3 runs 15 residues. CDR3 DNA sequence: TGTGCCACCAGTGATGGATCGGACTACGCAGGTGAGCAGTTCTTC. Translating it yields CATSDGSDYAGEQFF.

The chain joins TRBV6-4 to TRBJ2-2; TRBD1 is a possible D gene (6 bases). CDR3 size: 14 residues. Germline CDR1 MRHNA, CDR2 SNTAGT. V gave up 6 bases and J gave up 3 bases, with 11 bases separating them. The CDR3 here is CASREDRDTGELFF. CDR3 in DNA: TGTGCCAGCAGAGAGGACAGAGACACCGGGGAGCTGTTTTTT.

The chain joins TRBV2 to TRBJ1-1; D perhaps matches TRBD1 (5 bases). There are 14 residues in the CDR3. Trimming removed 6 bases from V and 1 base from J, with 12 bases in between. The germline V gene has CDR1 SNHLY and CDR2 FYNNEI. The DNA of the CDR3 is TGTGCCAGCAGCCAGCAGACAGAGAACACTGAAGCTTTCTTT. This gives the protein CASSQQTENTEAFF.

The chain recombines TRBV3-1 (or the pseudogene TRBV3-2) with TRBJ1-6, with D tentatively TRBD1 (6 bases). Trimming left V 5 bases short and J 7 bases short, with 15 bases between. The CDR3 runs to 15 residues. Germline loops: CDR1 LGHDT, CDR2 YNNKEL (reference sequence). Written as DNA, the CDR3 is TGTGCCAGCAGCTTACAGGGAGTGGGGAATTCACCCCTCCACTTT. Translating it yields CASSLQGVGNSPLHF.

The genes are TRBV7-2 and TRBJ2-1; no clear D gene. Deletions cut 4 bases from V and 9 bases from J, with 13 bases between. This CDR3 is built from 13 residues. Germline V gene data show CDR1 as SGHTA and CDR2 as FQGNSA. This chain's CDR3 is CASSSLLPGEQFF. Written as DNA, the CDR3 is TGTGCCAGCAGCTCCCTTCTTCCGGGTGAGCAGTTCTTC.

This clone was observed a handful of times. The gene calls are TRBV18 and TRBJ2-7; tentative D call: TRBD1 (5 bases). V was cut by 0 bases and J by 2 bases, with 17 bases left in between. Per germline, CDR1 KGHSH and CDR2 LQKENI. The CDR3 extends over 17 amino acids. CDR3 coding DNA: TGTGCCAGCTCACCACCGACTCGGGCCCAAGGGGCCTACGAGCAGTACTTC. The encoded protein is CASSPPTRAQGAYEQYF.

The V call is TRBV5-4, the J call TRBJ2-7; 9 bases match TRBD2. The CDR3 has 16 residues. V was clipped by 4 bases and J by 5 bases; unmatched bases: 13. Looked up from germline, CDR1 is SGHNT and CDR2 is YYREEE (reference sequence). CDR3 in DNA: TGTGCCAGCAGCCCTGGTGGTAGCGGGAGTGGGGACGAGCAGTACTTC. This sequence encodes CASSPGGSGSGDEQYF.